This TCR beta chain emerged from a study of control samples from healthy donors and cancer patients. The CDR3 is 14 amino acids. The V gene's germline CDR1 is LGHDT and CDR2 YNNKEL (reference sequence). V was clipped by 2 bases and J by 4 bases, with 11 bases between them. This table comes from immunoSEQ multiplex PCR, and its TCRdb copy is limited to in-frame clones, with some not included. The table records 150,000 or so clones, 85% to 95% of them present only once. The chain is built from TRBV3-1 (or the pseudogene TRBV3-2) and TRBJ1-2; perhaps TRBD1 as D (5 bases). Input material: PBMCs. The clonotype originates from a man aged 55 to 70 with colorectal cancer. The CDR3 DNA reads TGTGCCAGCAGCCAAAAGGGGAGGGCCTATGGCTACACCTTC. Residues: CASSQKGRAYGYTF.